The present T cell receptor beta chain was sequenced within a study of T-cell reconstitution after alpha-beta-depleted transplantation in children. V shed 0 bases and J shed 4 bases, with 7 bases lying between them. CDR1 is SGDLS, CDR2 YYNGEE, per germline. The CDR3 loop spans 13 amino acids. A library of TCRbeta sequences, prepared with unique molecular identifiers, was generated. TCRdb processed the PCR reads anew with MiXCR; each CDR3 protein has one entry. The sample contains 330,000 or so distinct CDR3 sequences, roughly 7.8% of which appear only once. Study results and limitations: Fresh T-cell production supplied most of the T-cell counts and diversity seen one year after transplant. The origin of alpha-beta T cells about two months after transplant was reportedly several hundred expanded graft clones.

This clonotype was found many times. Its target is not known. Sequencing used peripheral blood, obtained 360 days after TCRalphabeta/CD19-depleted stem cell transplant. This chain joins TRBV9 and TRBJ2-5; perhaps TRBD1 as D (5 bases). The TCR was taken from a female patient aged 2-9 years who had a stem cell transplant for Fanconi anemia, so the T cells may come from the graft donor. The DNA for the CDR3 is TGTGCCAGCAGCGTAGGGACACGAGAGACCCAGTACTTC. This codes for CASSVGTRETQYF. Supplemented by reference TRBV9 and TRBJ2-5, the full variable domain reads DSGVTQTPKHLITATGQRVTLRCSPRSGDLSVYWYQQSLDQGLQFLIQYYNGEERAKGNILERFSAQQFPDLHSELNLSSLELGDSALYFCASSVGTRETQYFGPGTRLLVL.